This T cell receptor (beta chain) was recovered during a study of patients and donors after allogeneic stem cell transplantation. MiXCR, run by TCRdb on the RT-PCR reads, gives a single entry per CDR3 protein. The repertoire has 200,000 to 250,000 distinct CDR3 sequences, less than 15% of them found once; the top ten carry about 9.9%. In its sample, this clonotype was seen a few times. At one end the junction does not follow the germline gene, possibly because of a read error. Sequencing was performed on blood, either unsorted or a sorted T cell fraction (not recorded which). The TCR comes from a human donor who was either an allogeneic HSCT recipient or a stem cell or donor lymphocyte infusion donor (not recorded which). It is not recorded whose cells these are; they may come from a transplant donor.

The CDR3, as DNA: TGCGCCAGCAGCGGGGGACAGCGAAACTCTGGCTACACCTTC. Translated: CASSGGQRNSGYTF. The chain recombines TRBV5-1 with TRBJ1-2, with TRBD1 matching over 7 bases. The CDR3 loop spans 14 amino acids. Germline CDR1 reads SGHRS; CDR2 reads YFSETQ.